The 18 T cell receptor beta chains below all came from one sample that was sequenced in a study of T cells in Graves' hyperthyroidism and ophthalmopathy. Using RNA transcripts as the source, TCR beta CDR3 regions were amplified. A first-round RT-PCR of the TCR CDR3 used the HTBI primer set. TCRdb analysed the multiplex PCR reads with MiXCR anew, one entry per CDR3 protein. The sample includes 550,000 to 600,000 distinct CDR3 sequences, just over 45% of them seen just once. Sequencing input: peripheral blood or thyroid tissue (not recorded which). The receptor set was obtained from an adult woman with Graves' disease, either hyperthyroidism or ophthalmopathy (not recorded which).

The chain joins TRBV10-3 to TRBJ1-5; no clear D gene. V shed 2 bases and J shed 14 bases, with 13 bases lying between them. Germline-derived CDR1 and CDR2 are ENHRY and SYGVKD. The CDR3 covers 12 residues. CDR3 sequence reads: CAISEGLSYEHF. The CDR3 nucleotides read TGTGCCATCAGTGAGGGGCTATCCTACGAGCATTTT.

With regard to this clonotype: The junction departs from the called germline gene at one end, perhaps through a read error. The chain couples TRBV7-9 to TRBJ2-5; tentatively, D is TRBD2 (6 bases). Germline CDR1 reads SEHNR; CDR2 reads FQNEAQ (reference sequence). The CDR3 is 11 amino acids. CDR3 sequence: CASRVGGTQYF. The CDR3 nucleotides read TGCGCCAGCAGGGTCGGGGGGACCCAGTACTTC.

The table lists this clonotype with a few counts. The CDR3 region has the DNA TGTGCCAGCTCACCAGGTGAGGGGGCTAGCAATCAGCCCCAGCATTTT. Protein: CASSPGEGASNQPQHF. The chain couples TRBV18 to TRBJ1-5, with TRBD1 matching 7 bases. The CDR3 has 16 residues. CDR1 is KGHSH and CDR2 is LQKENI in the germline V gene. V trimming: 2 bases; J trimming: 0 bases; junction bases outside the gene matches: 4.

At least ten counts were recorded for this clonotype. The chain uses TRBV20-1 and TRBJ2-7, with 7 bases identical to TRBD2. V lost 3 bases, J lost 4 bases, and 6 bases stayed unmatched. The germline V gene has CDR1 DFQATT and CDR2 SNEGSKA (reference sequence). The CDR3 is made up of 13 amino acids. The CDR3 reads CSASPSGVYEQYF. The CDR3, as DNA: TGCAGTGCTAGTCCTAGCGGAGTATACGAGCAGTACTTC.

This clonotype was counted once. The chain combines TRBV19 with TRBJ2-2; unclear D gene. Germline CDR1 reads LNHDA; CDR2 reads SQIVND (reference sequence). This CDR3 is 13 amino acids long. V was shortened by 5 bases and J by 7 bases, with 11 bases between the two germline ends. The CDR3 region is CASSGQFGGELFF. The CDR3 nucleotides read TGTGCCAGTAGTGGGCAGTTCGGCGGGGAGCTGTTTTTT.

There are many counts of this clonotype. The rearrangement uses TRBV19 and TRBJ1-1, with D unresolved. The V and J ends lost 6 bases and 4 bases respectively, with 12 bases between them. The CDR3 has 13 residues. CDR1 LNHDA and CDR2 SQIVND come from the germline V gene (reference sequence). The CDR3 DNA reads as TGTGCCAGTAGCAGTTGGGTGGGCACTGAAGCTTTCTTT. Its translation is CASSSWVGTEAFF.

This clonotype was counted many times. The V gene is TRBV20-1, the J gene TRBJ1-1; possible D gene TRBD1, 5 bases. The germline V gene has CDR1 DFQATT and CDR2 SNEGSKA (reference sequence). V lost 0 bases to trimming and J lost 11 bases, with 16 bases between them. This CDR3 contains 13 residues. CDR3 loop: CSARDRGGGEAFF. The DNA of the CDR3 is TGCAGTGCTAGAGATCGGGGTGGAGGGGAGGCTTTCTTT.

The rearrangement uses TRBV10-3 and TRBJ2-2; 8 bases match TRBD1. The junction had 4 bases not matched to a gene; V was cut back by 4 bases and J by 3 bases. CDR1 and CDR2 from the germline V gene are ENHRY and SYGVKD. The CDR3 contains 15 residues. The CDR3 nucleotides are TGTGCCATCAGTGTCCAGGGGGCGTACACCGGGGAGCTGTTTTTT. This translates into CAISVQGAYTGELFF.

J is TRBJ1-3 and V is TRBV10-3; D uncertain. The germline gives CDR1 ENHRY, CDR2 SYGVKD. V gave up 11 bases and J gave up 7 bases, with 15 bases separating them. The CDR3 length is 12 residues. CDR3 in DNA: TGTGCCTTAAGCACAACAGCTAACACCATATATTTT. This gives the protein CALSTTANTIYF.

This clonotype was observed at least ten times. The DNA for the CDR3 is TGCGCCAGCAGCCAAGATCCAGGGGGTGGCAGGTTCGTCACTAGCAATCAGCCCCAGCATTTT. It encodes CASSQDPGGGRFVTSNQPQHF. The V gene is TRBV4-1, the J gene TRBJ1-5, with TRBD1 matching 7 bases. The CDR3 is 21 amino acids. Trimming removed 0 bases from V and 0 bases from J; junction bases left unmatched: 17. From germline, CDR1 is MGHRA and CDR2 YSYEKL.

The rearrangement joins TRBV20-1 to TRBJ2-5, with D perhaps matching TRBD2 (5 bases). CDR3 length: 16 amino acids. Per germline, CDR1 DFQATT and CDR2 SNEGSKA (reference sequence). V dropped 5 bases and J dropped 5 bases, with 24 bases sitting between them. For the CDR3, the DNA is TGCAGTGCTTTAAATTATTTGGGAGACGAGAGGGAGACCCAGTACTTC. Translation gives CSALNYLGDERETQYF.

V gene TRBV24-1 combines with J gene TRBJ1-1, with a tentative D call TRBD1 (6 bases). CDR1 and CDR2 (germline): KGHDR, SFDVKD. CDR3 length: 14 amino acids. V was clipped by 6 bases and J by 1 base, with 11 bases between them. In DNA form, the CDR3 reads TGTGCCACCAGTTCGGGACAAAAGAACACTGAAGCTTTCTTT. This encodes CATSSGQKNTEAFF.

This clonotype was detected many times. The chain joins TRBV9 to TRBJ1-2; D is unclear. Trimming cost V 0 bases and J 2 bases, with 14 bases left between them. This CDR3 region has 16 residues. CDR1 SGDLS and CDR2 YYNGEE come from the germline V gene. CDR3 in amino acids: CASSVGTLKGNYGYTF. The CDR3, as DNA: TGTGCCAGCAGCGTAGGGACTTTAAAAGGAAACTATGGCTACACCTTC.

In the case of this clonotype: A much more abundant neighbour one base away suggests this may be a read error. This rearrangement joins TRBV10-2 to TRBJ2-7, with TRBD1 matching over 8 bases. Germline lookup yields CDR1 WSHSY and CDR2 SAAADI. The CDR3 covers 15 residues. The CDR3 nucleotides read TGCGGCAGCAGTGAGGGCCAGGGGGCTTCCTACGAGCAGTACTTC. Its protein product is CGSSEGQGASYEQYF.

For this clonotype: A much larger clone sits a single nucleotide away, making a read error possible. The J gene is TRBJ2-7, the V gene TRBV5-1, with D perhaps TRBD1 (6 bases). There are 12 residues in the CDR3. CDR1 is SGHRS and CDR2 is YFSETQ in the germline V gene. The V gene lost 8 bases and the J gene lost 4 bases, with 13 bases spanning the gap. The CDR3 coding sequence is TGCGCCAGAACGGGACAAGGTTACGAGCAGTACTTC. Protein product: CARTGQGYEQYF.

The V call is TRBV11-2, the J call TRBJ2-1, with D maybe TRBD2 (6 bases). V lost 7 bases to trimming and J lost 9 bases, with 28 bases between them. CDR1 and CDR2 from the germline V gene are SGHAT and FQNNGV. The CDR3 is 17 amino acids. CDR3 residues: CASTRTPRGGESSEQFF. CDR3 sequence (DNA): TGTGCCAGCACCCGGACACCACGTGGCGGGGAGAGTAGTGAGCAGTTCTTC.

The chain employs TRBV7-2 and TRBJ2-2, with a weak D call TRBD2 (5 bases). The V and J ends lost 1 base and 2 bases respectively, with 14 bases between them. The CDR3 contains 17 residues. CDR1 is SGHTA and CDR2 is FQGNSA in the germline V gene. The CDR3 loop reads CASSLGGQAGNTGELFF. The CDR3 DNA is TGTGCCAGCAGCTTAGGAGGGCAGGCTGGAAACACCGGGGAGCTGTTTTTT.

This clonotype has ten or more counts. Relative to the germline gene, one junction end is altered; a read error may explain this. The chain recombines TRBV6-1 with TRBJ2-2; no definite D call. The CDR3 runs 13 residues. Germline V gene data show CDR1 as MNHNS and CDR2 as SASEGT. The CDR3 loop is CTSSFMNTGELFF. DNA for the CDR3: TGTACCAGCAGCTTTATGAACACCGGGGAGCTGTTTTTT.